This entry is about one T cell receptor beta chain. At least ten counts were recorded for this clonotype. Its antigen is not yet known. Base qualities are missing; no much larger clone stands one base away. Donors were around 37 systemically healthy Caucasian individuals from Russia aged roughly 6 to 90 years. Roughly 10 milliliters of peripheral blood were collected from each donor into EDTA-treated Vacutainer tubes. Ficoll-Paque density-gradient centrifugation was used to isolate PBMCs, with at least 7 million obtained per sample. Total RNA, at least 6 micrograms per sample, was extracted from PBMCs with Trizol reagent. The percentages of naive CD45RAhigh/CD27high T cells were determined by flow cytometry on a PBMC aliquot from every donor. The sample comes from a study of blood T cells in healthy people across ages (dated by TCRdb to 2015 to 2017). Notes on the research overall: In model experiments, template switching captured about one uniquely barcoded TCR beta cDNA molecule for every two T cells. Two additional independent replicas of 1 million unique cDNA reads from the same blood draw were analyzed for two donors (one aged 18 to 30 and one aged 80 or older). Age-related changes in TCR beta repertoire diversity were measured in the study by deep sequencing normalized with unique cDNA molecular identifiers. Donors were grouped into four age groups: young (average 16 years), middle-aged (39), aged (62) and long-lived (about 89). To avoid experimental bias, donors of different ages were randomly spread across the sequencing lanes.

On the study overall, not on this receptor specifically: Estimates of total diversity from one million sequenced T cells were regarded as lower bounds and underestimates. Compared with the aged group, more naive CD4+ T cells, fewer expanded clones and increased TCR diversity were shown by the long-lived group, suggesting age selection. A strong correlation was found between observed TCR beta diversity and the percentage of naive T cells measured by flow cytometry. Since profiling was done on bulk unsorted PBMCs, naive and antigen-experienced compartments could not be conclusively compared. The CMV infection status of donors was not known, potentially confounding age-related changes in expanded clonotypes. As age increased, observed TCR beta diversity per million T cells dropped in a roughly linear way, and a significant reduction was already evident by age about 40.

The library came from 5' RACE. Reads for this sample came from an Illumina HiSeq 2500. A second PCR of roughly 7 to 12 cycles was run with a J-beta primer mix and a sample-barcoded 5' primer. A template-switch 5' adaptor carrying 12 random nucleotides introduced a unique molecular identifier onto each TCR beta cDNA molecule. Each sample yielded at least 3 million CDR3-containing paired-end reads. The Mint cDNA synthesis kit, primed by a TRBC-specific oligonucleotide, was used to synthesize first-strand cDNA from all RNA. Following uracil-DNA glycosylase treatment, a first 18-cycle PCR with universal primers M1SS and BC2_uni_R was performed on all cDNA. In the original analysis: Normalization of each sample was performed by random selection of 1 million high-quality reads, each carrying a distinct molecular identifier. Reads with shared molecular identifiers were discarded instead of being binned into consensus sequences. MiTCR, with a Q25 quality threshold and the strictest error-elimination algorithm, was used for CDR3 identification, clonotype clustering and error correction. A nonparametric unseen species model with Euler transformation was used to estimate a lower bound on total TCR beta diversity. TCRdb reran the public reads through fastp at Q25 and MiXCR, keeping productive beta chains. Identical CDR3 proteins give one entry, which carries the most common genes and DNA. None of the V and J calls come from the authors' own analysis; TCRdb made them. This sample has around 280,000 distinct CDR3 sequences in its table, and 27% of those were observed once. Over 25% of the sample belongs to the ten largest clones.

Material for sequencing was blood. This receptor was identified in a woman aged 70-85 years in good health.

The CDR3 protein: CATSRSWEDSGSYEQYF. The DNA sequence is as follows: TGTGCCACCAGCAGATCGTGGGAGGACTCGGGCTCCTACGAGCAGTACTTC. In this chain, TRBV15 is recombined with TRBJ2-7, with a tentative D gene TRBD2 over 6 matching bases. Sequences LNHNV (CDR1) and YYDKDF (CDR2) are obtained from the germline V gene (reference sequence). Deletion took 2 bases off V and 0 bases off J, with a span of 17 bases between the germline ends. Taken from cysteine to phenylalanine, the CDR3 has 17 residues. Only CDR3 DNA remains: 51 bases, in frame from the first base.